One and the same sample provided the 6 T cell receptor beta chains below, sequenced in a study of shared clonotypes between healthy human individuals. Profiled with immunoSEQ multiplex PCR; TCRdb holds only in-frame clones, not every one. This table holds millions of clones, about 95% found once. CD8 cells classed as naive were CD45RO-negative and positively selected for CCR7, excluding terminally differentiated effector memory CD45RA+ cells. Source material: naive CD8+ T cells sorted from blood. These receptor sequences come from a man between 18 and 29 years old in good health.

This chain uses TRBV9 with TRBJ2-2, with 12 positions matching TRBD2. J was trimmed by 3 bases and V by 0 bases; bases with no gene match: 6. From germline, CDR1 is SGDLS and CDR2 YYNGEE. This CDR3 has 18 residues. Written as DNA, the CDR3 is TGTGCCAGCAGCGTAGATCGGACTAGCGGGACCGACACCGGGGAGCTGTTTTTT. Translation: CASSVDRTSGTDTGELFF.

V usage is TRBV4-1 and J usage is TRBJ2-7; D is possibly TRBD2 (6 bases). The CDR3 is 13 residues long. CDR1 and CDR2 from the germline V gene are MGHRA and YSYEKL. With 4 bases removed from V and 2 bases from J, the gap between germline ends came to 9 bases. CDR3 DNA: TGCGCCAGCAGCCCGCCGGGGGCCTACGAGCAGTACTTC. Translation gives CASSPPGAYEQYF.

The CDR3 DNA reads as TGTGCCACCAGCAGAAGGGGCAGGGTGGAAGGCTACACCTTC. Protein product: CATSRRGRVEGYTF. This rearrangement joins TRBV15 to TRBJ1-2, with D possibly matching TRBD1 (5 bases). V was trimmed by 2 bases and J by 8 bases, leaving 15 bases between them. Germline CDR1 reads LNHNV; CDR2 reads YYDKDF (reference sequence). The CDR3 is made up of 14 amino acids.

The chain employs TRBV6-6 and TRBJ2-7; no firm D call. Germline CDR1 reads MNHNY; CDR2 reads SVGAGI (reference sequence). The CDR3 consists of 13 residues. The germline V and J ends were trimmed by 0 bases and 4 bases, with 7 bases remaining between them. CDR3 DNA sequence: TGTGCCAGCAGTTACTCATTGGAGTACGAGCAGTACTTC. The encoded protein is CASSYSLEYEQYF.

CDR3 sequence: CASSTEWTGEWEQPQHF. CDR3 nucleotide sequence: TGTGCCAGCAGCACGGAATGGACAGGGGAGTGGGAACAGCCCCAGCATTTT. The chain couples TRBV5-6 to TRBJ1-5; 9 bases are shared with TRBD1. Per germline, CDR1 SGHDT and CDR2 YYEEEE. V trimming: 4 bases; J trimming: 7 bases; junction bases outside the gene matches: 15. This CDR3 region has 17 residues.

The V and J genes are TRBV4-3 and TRBJ1-3; weak D call: TRBD1 (5 bases). The CDR3 is made up of 16 amino acids. The germline gives CDR1 LGHNA, CDR2 YSLEER. Between the trimmed V and J ends, which lost 2 bases and 4 bases, there was a span of 15 bases. In DNA form, the CDR3 reads TGCGCCAGCAGCCAAACCAAGTGGGGCGTAGGAAACACCATATATTTT. As protein: CASSQTKWGVGNTIYF.